The T cell receptor (beta chain) under discussion was sequenced for a study of blood T cells in healthy people across ages. A second PCR of roughly 7 to 11 cycles used a sample-barcoded 5' primer and a J-beta primer mix. TCRdb analysed the 5' RACE reads with MiXCR anew, one entry per CDR3 protein. The table records more than 650,000 distinct CDR3 sequences, about 20% of them present only once. Remarks on this clonotype: Antigen: not known.

Germline V lookup: CDR1 SQVTM, CDR2 ANQGSEA. The CDR3 runs to 12 residues. General observations from the study: Older age went with lower TCR beta diversity per million T cells, in a roughly linear way. The lack of PBMC sorting stopped any conclusive naive versus antigen-experienced comparison.

Researchers collected about 9.1 milliliters of peripheral blood from every single donor. Every sample gave at least 5 micrograms of total RNA when it was extracted. Sequencing input: blood. The sequence derives from a man in his 70s in good health. The rearrangement uses TRBV29-1 and TRBJ1-1, with a possible D match to TRBD1 (5 bases). The CDR3 spells CRGGGDYTEAFF. CDR3 DNA: TGCCGCGGGGGAGGGGACTACACTGAAGCTTTCTTT.